What follows are 24 T cell receptor beta chains derived from one specimen sequenced in a study of blood T cell repertoires in COVID-19 (dated by TCRdb to the early 2020s). Library creation used the immunoSEQ multiplex PCR assay. TCRdb obtained this table from immuneACCESS and retained in-frame rearrangements with V and J assigned. These tables miss some clones; where compared with another copy, unresolved V genes account for less than half of the shortfall, and the remainder is unexplained. A total of 73,000 or so clones appear in this sample, 83% of them only once. 6% to 7% of the sample lies in the top ten. Sequencing was done on a sample of peripheral blood. The receptor source for this set is a woman aged 55-70 years with acute or convalescent COVID-19.

The chain combines TRBV6-1 with TRBJ2-3; D not resolved. Trimming took 7 bases from V and 4 from J, leaving 12 bases between them. This CDR3 comprises 13 residues. CDR1 and CDR2 from the germline V gene are MNHNS and SASEGT. For the CDR3, the DNA is TGTGCCAGCACCTTAGAATACGCAGATACGCAGTATTTT. Encoded protein: CASTLEYADTQYF.

The chain combines TRBV4-1 with TRBJ1-2; D may be TRBD1 (6 bases). Trimming removed 3 bases at V and 8 bases at J, with 19 bases between. The CDR3 runs to 15 residues. Looked up from germline, CDR1 is MGHRA and CDR2 is YSYEKL. Here the CDR3 reads CASSQTGTLVRGYTF. The CDR3 DNA reads as TGCGCCAGCAGCCAGACCGGGACATTAGTGCGGGGCTACACCTTC.

V usage is TRBV6-5 and J usage is TRBJ1-1; D might be TRBD1 (5 bases). CDR3 length equals 12 residues. The germline CDR1 and CDR2 sequences are MNHEY and SVGAGI. V was clipped by 7 bases and J by 6 bases, with 12 bases between them. This CDR3 is CASIKTAPEAFF. DNA for the CDR3: TGTGCCAGCATAAAGACAGCCCCTGAAGCTTTCTTT.

This sequence joins TRBV7-9 and TRBJ1-2, with no clear D. Germline V gene data show CDR1 as SEHNR and CDR2 as FQNEAQ (reference sequence). Between the trimmed V and J ends, which lost 3 bases and 6 bases, there was a span of 20 bases. The CDR3 contains 16 residues. The CDR3: CASSFDRGGAADGYTF. CDR3 nucleotides: TGTGCCAGCAGCTTCGACCGAGGTGGAGCGGCTGATGGCTACACCTTC.

V usage is TRBV30 and J usage is TRBJ1-6; 7 nucleotides line up with TRBD1. V was pared by 2 bases and J by 8 bases, with 6 bases of the junction left unmatched. Germline lookup yields CDR1 GTSNPN and CDR2 SVGIG (reference sequence). The CDR3 is 14 amino acids. CDR3 coding DNA: TGTGCCTGGAGTAGACAGGGTGCGGATTCACCCCTCCACTTT. It codes for CAWSRQGADSPLHF.

The CDR3 region has the DNA TGTGCCAGTAGTCACGGAGCCCCTAATCAGCCCCAGCATTTT. As protein: CASSHGAPNQPQHF. The chain combines TRBV19 with TRBJ1-5; no firm D call. Germline values: CDR1 LNHDA, CDR2 SQIVND (reference sequence). V was trimmed by 5 bases and J by 4 bases, leaving 12 bases between them. The CDR3 has 14 amino acids.

This clone was seen only a few times. Other DNA sequences within the sample encode an identical CDR3. This rearrangement joins TRBV5-1 to TRBJ1-6; D gene ambiguous. CDR3 length equals 16 residues. CDR1 is SGHRS, CDR2 YFSETQ, per germline. The V gene lost 0 bases and the J gene lost 0 bases, with 7 bases spanning the gap. As DNA, the CDR3 is TGCGCCAGCAGCTTGGGGGCGAGCTCCTATAATTCACCCCTCCACTTT. It translates to CASSLGASSYNSPLHF.

The table lists this clone with a few counts. This chain links TRBV5-4 with TRBJ1-1, with 7 nucleotides matching TRBD1. V trimming: 6 bases; J trimming: 0 bases; junction bases outside the gene matches: 5. The germline V gene has CDR1 SGHNT and CDR2 YYREEE (reference sequence). CDR3 length: 14 amino acids. The chain's CDR3 is CASNRGLMNTEAFF. CDR3 nucleotide sequence: TGTGCCAGCAACAGGGGACTGATGAACACTGAAGCTTTCTTT.

V usage is TRBV7-2 and J usage is TRBJ2-2, with D possibly being TRBD1 (7 bases). The CDR3 has 15 amino acids. Looked up from germline, CDR1 is SGHTA and CDR2 is FQGNSA. The V end was cut by 1 base, the J end by 6 bases, with 12 bases between. CDR3 DNA sequence: TGTGCCAGCAGCTTAGTGGCAGGGGGGTCCGGGGAGCTGTTTTTT. Residues: CASSLVAGGSGELFF. Combining the CDR3 with reference TRBV7-2 and TRBJ2-2 gives the whole variable domain GAGVSQSPSNKVTEKGKDVELRCDPISGHTALYWYRQSLGQGLEFLIYFQGNSAPDKSGLPSDRFSAERTGGSVSTLTIQRTQQEDSAVYLCASSLVAGGSGELFFGEGSRLTVL.

This clone has only a few counts. The genes are TRBV7-6 and TRBJ2-6, with D possibly TRBD2 on 7 matching bases. CDR1 is SGHVS, CDR2 FNYEAQ, per germline. Trimming took 4 bases from V and 0 from J, leaving 16 bases between them. The CDR3 is 18 amino acids. CDR3 sequence: CASSSPTGGSSGANVLTF. The CDR3 DNA follows: TGTGCCAGCAGCTCCCCTACGGGGGGCAGCTCTGGGGCCAACGTCCTGACTTTC.

The gene calls are TRBV6-5 and TRBJ1-2, with unresolved D. CDR1 and CDR2 from the germline V gene are MNHEY and SVGAGI. V shed 2 bases and J shed 5 bases, with 9 bases lying between them. The CDR3 is 13 amino acids. The CDR3 DNA is TGTGCCAGCAGTTACACCAGCGCTTATGGCTACACCTTC. Translating gives CASSYTSAYGYTF.

The chain carries TRBV30 and TRBJ1-2; 7 bases agree with TRBD1. The germline V gene has CDR1 GTSNPN and CDR2 SVGIG (reference sequence). The CDR3 covers 12 residues. With V trimmed by 0 bases and J by 11 bases, 6 bases remained unmatched. The CDR3 spells CAWSVRQGVYTF. The CDR3 DNA sequence: TGTGCCTGGAGTGTCCGACAGGGAGTGTACACCTTC.

V and J are TRBV6-5 and TRBJ1-2; TRBD1 aligns across 9 bases. Trimming took 4 bases from V and 5 from J; bases not matched to a gene: 5. The CDR3 sequence is 14 residues long. Germline CDR1 is MNHEY and CDR2 is SVGAGI. The CDR3 region is CASSSAGQGYGYTF. CDR3 DNA: TGTGCCAGCAGTTCAGCGGGACAGGGTTATGGCTACACCTTC.

This clone was recorded once. The J gene is TRBJ2-3, the V gene TRBV7-2; 8 bases match TRBD2. The CDR3 spans 16 residues. Germline CDR1 reads SGHTA; CDR2 reads FQGNSA. V was clipped by 0 bases and J by 4 bases; unmatched bases: 6. The CDR3, as DNA: TGTGCCAGCAGCTTAGCGGGGCGGGGGGTTGCAGATACGCAGTATTTT. Amino acid sequence: CASSLAGRGVADTQYF.

The chain uses TRBV5-1 and TRBJ2-2; D call uncertain. Germline CDR1 and CDR2: SGHRS and YFSETQ. This CDR3 has 18 residues. The V end lost 0 bases, the J end lost 1 base, and 16 bases lay between the germline ends. In nucleotides, the CDR3 is TGCGCCAGCAGCTTGGGAGCCAAACAGAGCCAGAACACCGGGGAGCTGTTTTTT. Protein: CASSLGAKQSQNTGELFF.

The rearrangement joins TRBV5-1 to TRBJ1-1; 7 positions agree with TRBD1. From germline, CDR1 is SGHRS and CDR2 YFSETQ. The CDR3 has 13 residues. V dropped 4 bases and J dropped 8; count of bases not matched to a gene: 8. CDR3 coding DNA: TGCGCCAGCAGCACTCTGACAGGGCCCGAAGCTTTCTTT. It translates to CASSTLTGPEAFF.

The chain employs TRBV5-4 and TRBJ1-4, with a tentative D call TRBD1 (5 bases). Trimming took 0 bases from V and 3 from J, leaving 6 bases between them. The CDR3 has 14 amino acids. Germline CDR1 SGHNT, CDR2 YYREEE (reference sequence). The CDR3 sequence is CASSLVGPNEKLFF. CDR3 nucleotides: TGTGCCAGCAGCTTGGTGGGGCCTAATGAAAAACTGTTTTTT.

The V and J genes are TRBV6-5 and TRBJ2-1, with 11 bases aligning to TRBD2. CDR1 is MNHEY and CDR2 is SVGAGI in the germline V gene. The CDR3 sequence is 16 residues long. Losses at the gene ends were 3 bases for V and 8 bases for J; bases not matched to a gene: 9. CDR3 amino acids: CASSYRAGLAVDEQFF. As DNA, the CDR3 is TGTGCCAGCAGTTATCGAGCGGGACTAGCGGTTGATGAGCAGTTCTTC.

This chain uses TRBV6-5 with TRBJ1-6, with 9 bases identical to TRBD1. The length of the CDR3 is 16 residues. V was clipped by 1 base and J by 14 bases; unmatched bases: 12. Germline lookup yields CDR1 MNHEY and CDR2 SVGAGI. In DNA, the CDR3 is TGTGCCAGCAGTTACTATCTACCGGGACAGGGAGTGGCCCTCCACTTT. Protein sequence: CASSYYLPGQGVALHF.

V gene TRBV5-1 combines with J gene TRBJ1-1; a possible D gene is TRBD1 (6 bases). V lost 4 bases, J lost 0 bases, and 19 bases lay in between. Per germline, CDR1 SGHRS and CDR2 YFSETQ. This CDR3 comprises 17 residues. The DNA of the CDR3 is TGCGCCAGCAGCCTGGCCTATGGGGGGGACATGAACACTGAAGCTTTCTTT. It translates to CASSLAYGGDMNTEAFF.

J is TRBJ2-3 and V is TRBV18; no clear D. Germline loops: CDR1 KGHSH, CDR2 LQKENI. The CDR3 is made up of 15 amino acids. V lost 4 bases and J lost 2, with 13 bases in between. The CDR3 spells CASSLATTYTDTQYF. In DNA, the CDR3 is TGTGCCAGCTCACTAGCTACTACGTACACAGATACGCAGTATTTT.

The chain carries TRBV2 and TRBJ1-6; 10 nucleotides agree with TRBD1. Per germline, CDR1 SNHLY and CDR2 FYNNEI. This CDR3 contains 14 residues. After removal of 9 bases from V and 8 bases from J, the junction contained 7 bases not matched to a gene. CDR3 sequence reads: CASRGQGVDSPLHF. The CDR3 nucleotides are TGTGCCAGTCGTGGACAGGGGGTGGATTCACCCCTCCACTTT.

This clone was seen only once. The V and J genes are TRBV25-1 and TRBJ1-4; D might be TRBD1 (6 bases). Germline assignment: CDR1 MGHDK and CDR2 SYGVNS. Trimming left V 3 bases short and J 1 base short, with 15 bases between. The CDR3 totals 17 residues. The CDR3 region has the DNA TGTGCCAGCAGTGAGGGAAGGGGGAGAGGAACTAATGAAAAACTGTTTTTT. This sequence encodes CASSEGRGRGTNEKLFF.

This chain joins TRBV21-1 and TRBJ1-2. TRBV21-1 is a listed pseudogene. This CDR3 is built from 15 residues. CDR3 DNA: TGTGCCACCAAAGGTACCGCCTGTTTAGCAGCGCCCACCAACTTC. Translated: CATKGTACLAAPTNF.